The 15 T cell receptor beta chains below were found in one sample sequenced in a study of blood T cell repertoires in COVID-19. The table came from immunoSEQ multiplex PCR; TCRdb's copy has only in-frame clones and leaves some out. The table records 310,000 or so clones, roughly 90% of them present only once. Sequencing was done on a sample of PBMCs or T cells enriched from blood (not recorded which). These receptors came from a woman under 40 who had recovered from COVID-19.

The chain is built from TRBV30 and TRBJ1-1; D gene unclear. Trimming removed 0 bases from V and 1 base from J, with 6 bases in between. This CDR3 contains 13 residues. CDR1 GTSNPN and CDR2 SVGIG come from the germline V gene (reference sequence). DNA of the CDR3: TGTGCCTGGAGTGTACTCGAGAACACTGAAGCTTTCTTT. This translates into CAWSVLENTEAFF. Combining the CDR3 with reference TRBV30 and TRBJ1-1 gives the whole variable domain SQTIHQWPATLVQPVGSPLSLECTVEGTSNPNLYWYRQAAGRGLQLLFYSVGIGQISSEVPQNLSASRPQDRQFILSSKKLLLSDSGFYLCAWSVLENTEAFFGQGTRLTVV.

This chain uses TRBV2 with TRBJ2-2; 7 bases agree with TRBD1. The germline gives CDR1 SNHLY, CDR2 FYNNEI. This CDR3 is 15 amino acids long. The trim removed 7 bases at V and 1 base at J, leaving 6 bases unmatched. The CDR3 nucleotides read TGTGCCAGCAACCCTAGGACAGGGAACACCGGGGAGCTGTTTTTT. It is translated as CASNPRTGNTGELFF.

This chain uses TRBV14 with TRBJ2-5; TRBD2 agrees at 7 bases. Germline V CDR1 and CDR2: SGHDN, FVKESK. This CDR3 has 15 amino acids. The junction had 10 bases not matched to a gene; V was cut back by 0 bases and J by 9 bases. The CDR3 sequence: CASSQDLGREKPQYF. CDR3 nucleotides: TGTGCCAGCAGCCAAGATCTGGGGCGGGAGAAGCCCCAGTACTTC.

This chain's CDR3 is CASRTGIYYGYTF. CDR3 DNA sequence: TGTGCCAGCAGGACAGGGATATACTATGGCTACACCTTC. The V gene is TRBV6-5, the J gene TRBJ1-2; 7 bases align to TRBD1. In germline, CDR1 is MNHEY, CDR2 SVGAGI. After removal of 6 bases from V and 3 bases from J, the junction contained 4 bases not matched to a gene. This CDR3 contains 13 residues.

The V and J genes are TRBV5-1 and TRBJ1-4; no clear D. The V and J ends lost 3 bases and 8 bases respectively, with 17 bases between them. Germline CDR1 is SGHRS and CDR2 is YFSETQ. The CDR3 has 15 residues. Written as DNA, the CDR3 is TGCGCCAGCAGCTCCTCGGGAGGCGTCGGGGAAAAACTGTTTTTT. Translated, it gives CASSSSGGVGEKLFF.

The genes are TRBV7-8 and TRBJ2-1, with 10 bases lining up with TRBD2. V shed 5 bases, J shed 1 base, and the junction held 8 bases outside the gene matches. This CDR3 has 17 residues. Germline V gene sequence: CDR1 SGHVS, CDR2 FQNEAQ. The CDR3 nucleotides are TGTGCCAGCAGCCTCGCCCTAGCGGGAGAATCCTACAATGAGCAGTTCTTC. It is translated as CASSLALAGESYNEQFF.

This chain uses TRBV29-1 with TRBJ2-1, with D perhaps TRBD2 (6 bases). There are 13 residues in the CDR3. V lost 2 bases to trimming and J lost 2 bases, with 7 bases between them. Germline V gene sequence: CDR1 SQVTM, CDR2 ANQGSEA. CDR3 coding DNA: TGCAGCGTTGAACCGGGAGCCTACAATGAGCAGTTCTTC. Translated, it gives CSVEPGAYNEQFF.

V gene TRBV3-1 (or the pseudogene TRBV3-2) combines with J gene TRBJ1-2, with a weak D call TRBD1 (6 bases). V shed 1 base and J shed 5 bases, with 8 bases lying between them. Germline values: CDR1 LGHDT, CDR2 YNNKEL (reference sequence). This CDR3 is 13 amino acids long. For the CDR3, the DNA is TGTGCCAGCAGCCAAGCTGGGACATATGGCTACACCTTC. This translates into CASSQAGTYGYTF.

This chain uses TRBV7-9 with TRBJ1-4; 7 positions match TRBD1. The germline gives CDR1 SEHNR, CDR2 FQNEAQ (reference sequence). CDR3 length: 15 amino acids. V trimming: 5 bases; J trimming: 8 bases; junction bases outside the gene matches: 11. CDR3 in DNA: TGTGCCAGCAGCATCCGACAGGGACCTGACGAAAAACTGTTTTTT. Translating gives CASSIRQGPDEKLFF. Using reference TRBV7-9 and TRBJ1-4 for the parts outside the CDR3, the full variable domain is DTGVSQNPRHKITKRGQNVTFRCDPISEHNRLYWYRQTLGQGPEFLTYFQNEAQLEKSRLLSDRFSAERPKGSFSTLEIQRTEQGDSAMYLCASSIRQGPDEKLFFGSGTQLSVL.

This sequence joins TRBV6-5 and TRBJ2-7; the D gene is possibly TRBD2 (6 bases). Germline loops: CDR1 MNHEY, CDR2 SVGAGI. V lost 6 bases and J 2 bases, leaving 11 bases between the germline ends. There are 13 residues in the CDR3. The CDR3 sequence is CASRRDLTYEQYF. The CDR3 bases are TGTGCCAGCAGGCGGGACCTCACCTACGAGCAGTACTTC.

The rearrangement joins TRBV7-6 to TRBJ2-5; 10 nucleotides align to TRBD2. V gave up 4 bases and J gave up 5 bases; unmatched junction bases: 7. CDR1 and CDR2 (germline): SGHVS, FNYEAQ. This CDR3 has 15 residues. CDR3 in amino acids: CASSYAAGGLETQYF. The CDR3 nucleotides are TGTGCCAGCAGCTATGCAGCGGGAGGGCTGGAGACCCAGTACTTC.

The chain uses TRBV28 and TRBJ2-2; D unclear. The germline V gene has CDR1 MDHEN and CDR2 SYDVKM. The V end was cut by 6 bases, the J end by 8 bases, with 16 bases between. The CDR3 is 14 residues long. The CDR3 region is CASRAGSVSGELFF. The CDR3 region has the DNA TGTGCCAGCAGGGCCGGGTCCGTTAGTGGGGAGCTGTTTTTT.

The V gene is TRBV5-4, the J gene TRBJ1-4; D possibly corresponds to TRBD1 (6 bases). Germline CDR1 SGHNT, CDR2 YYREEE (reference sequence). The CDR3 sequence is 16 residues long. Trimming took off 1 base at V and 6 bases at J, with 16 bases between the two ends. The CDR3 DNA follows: TGTGCCAGCAGCTTGTTTCGTCAGGGGACGTATGAAAAACTGTTTTTT. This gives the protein CASSLFRQGTYEKLFF.

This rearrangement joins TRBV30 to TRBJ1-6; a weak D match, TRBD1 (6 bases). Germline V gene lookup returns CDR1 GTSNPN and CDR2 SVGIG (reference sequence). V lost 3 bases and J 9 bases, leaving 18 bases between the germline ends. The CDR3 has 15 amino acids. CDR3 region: CAWSPTGMPRSPLHF. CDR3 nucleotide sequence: TGTGCCTGGAGCCCCACAGGGATGCCTCGTTCACCCCTCCACTTT.

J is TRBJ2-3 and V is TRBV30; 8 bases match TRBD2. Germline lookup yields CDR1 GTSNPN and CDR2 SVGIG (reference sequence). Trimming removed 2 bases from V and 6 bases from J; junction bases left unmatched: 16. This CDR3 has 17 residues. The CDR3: CAWSKGLGGRLADTQYF. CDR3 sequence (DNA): TGTGCCTGGAGTAAAGGGCTGGGCGGGAGGTTGGCCGATACGCAGTATTTT.